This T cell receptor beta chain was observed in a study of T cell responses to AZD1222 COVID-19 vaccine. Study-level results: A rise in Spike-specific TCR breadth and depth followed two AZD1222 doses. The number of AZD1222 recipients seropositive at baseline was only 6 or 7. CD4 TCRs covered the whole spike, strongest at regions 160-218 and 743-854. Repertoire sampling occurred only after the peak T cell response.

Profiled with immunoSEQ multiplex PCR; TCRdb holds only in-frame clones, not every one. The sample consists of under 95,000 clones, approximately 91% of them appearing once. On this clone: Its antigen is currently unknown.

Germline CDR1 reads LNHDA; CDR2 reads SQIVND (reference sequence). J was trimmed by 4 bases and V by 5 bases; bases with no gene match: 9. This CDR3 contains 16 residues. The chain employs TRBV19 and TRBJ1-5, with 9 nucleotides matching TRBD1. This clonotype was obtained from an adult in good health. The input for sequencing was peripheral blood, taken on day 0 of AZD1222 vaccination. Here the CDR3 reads CASSVPRDRANQPQHF. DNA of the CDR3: TGTGCCAGTAGTGTGCCCCGGGACAGGGCAAATCAGCCCCAGCATTTT. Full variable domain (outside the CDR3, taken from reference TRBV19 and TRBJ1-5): DGGITQSPKYLFRKEGQNVTLSCEQNLNHDAMYWYRQDPGQGLRLIYYSQIVNDFQKGDIAEGYSVSREKKESFPLTVTSAQKNPTAFYLCASSVPRDRANQPQHFGDGTRLSIL.